Below are 23 T cell receptor beta chains sequenced from a single sample in a study of cytomegalovirus exposure and HLA in healthy donors. PCR amplification relied on 60 Vbeta primers (plus 13 Jbeta primers). Only in-frame clones appear in the TCRdb table, and some are missing; sequencing was by immunoSEQ multiplex PCR. Among about 170,000 clones listed, 70% to 90% were seen once. The source material was PBMCs. The receptors here all came from a woman in her late teens or twenties in good health and CMV-seronegative.

The sample holds a few counts of this clone. Relative to the germline gene, one junction end is altered; a read error may explain this. The gene calls are TRBV28 and TRBJ2-5, with D possibly matching TRBD1 (6 bases). The CDR3 is 12 amino acids. The germline V gene has CDR1 MDHEN and CDR2 SYDVKM. The CDR3 is CASGGQTRDHHF. The CDR3 coding sequence is TGTGCCAGCGGCGGACAGACGAGGGACCATCACTTC.

For the CDR3, the DNA is TGTGCCAGCAGTGAACAGCTAGCGGGATACGAGCAGTACTTC. It is translated as CASSEQLAGYEQYF. The chain recombines TRBV2 with TRBJ2-7; 9 bases match TRBD2. Germline trimming cut 2 bases from V and 4 bases from J; bases unmatched to any gene: 3. CDR3 size: 14 residues. The V gene's germline CDR1 is SNHLY and CDR2 FYNNEI.

The gene calls are TRBV7-2 and TRBJ2-3; 11 positions agree with TRBD1. V trimming: 3 bases; J trimming: 5 bases; junction bases outside the gene matches: 4. The CDR3 runs 15 residues. Germline V gene lookup returns CDR1 SGHTA and CDR2 FQGNSA. CDR3 nucleotide sequence: TGTGCCAGCAGCTTGCGGACAGGGGGCAAAGATACGCAGTATTTT. This gives the protein CASSLRTGGKDTQYF.

This chain uses TRBV28 with TRBJ2-5; D is possibly TRBD2 (5 bases). Trimming pared 5 bases from V and 2 bases from J, leaving 6 bases between. The CDR3 loop spans 12 amino acids. Looked up from germline, CDR1 is MDHEN and CDR2 is SYDVKM. CDR3 coding DNA: TGTGCCAGCAGTCCGGGACAAGAGACCCAGTACTTC. It encodes CASSPGQETQYF.

As DNA, the CDR3 is TGTGCCAGCAGCGTTGACTGGGTTGAAGCTTTCTTT. Translation gives CASSVDWVEAFF. V and J are TRBV5-8 and TRBJ1-1, with no clear D. V dropped 4 bases and J dropped 7 bases, with 11 bases sitting between them. CDR3 length: 12 amino acids. Germline V lookup: CDR1 SGHTS, CDR2 YDEGEE.

The rearrangement uses TRBV15 and TRBJ2-3, with 9 bases lining up with TRBD2. The V gene end was trimmed by 1 base and the J gene end by 2 bases; junction bases not matched to a gene: 4. This CDR3 has 16 residues. The V gene's germline CDR1 is LNHNV and CDR2 YYDKDF (reference sequence). For the CDR3, the DNA is TGTGCCACCAGCAGAGGCCTAGCGGGATCCACAGATACGCAGTATTTT. It is translated as CATSRGLAGSTDTQYF.

The rearrangement uses TRBV5-1 and TRBJ2-5; D ambiguous. The germline V gene encodes CDR1 SGHRS and CDR2 YFSETQ. V was trimmed by 1 base and J by 5 bases, leaving 6 bases between them. The CDR3 length is 12 residues. The CDR3 sequence is CASSLFGETQYF. The CDR3 DNA reads TGCGCCAGCAGCTTGTTCGGGGAGACCCAGTACTTC. Drawing the rest from reference TRBV5-1 and TRBJ2-5, the complete variable domain is KAGVTQTPRYLIKTRGQQVTLSCSPISGHRSVSWYQQTPGQGLQFLFEYFSETQRNKGNFPGRFSGRQFSNSRSEMNVSTLELGDSALYLCASSLFGETQYFGPGTRLLVL.

This chain joins TRBV28 and TRBJ2-2; D may be TRBD2 (6 bases). V was pared by 4 bases and J by 6 bases, with 15 bases between. There are 15 residues in the CDR3. Germline CDR1 reads MDHEN; CDR2 reads SYDVKM. The CDR3 region has the DNA TGTGCCAGCAGTTCCGCGGGAAGCGGTGCCGGGGAGCTGTTTTTT. Its protein is CASSSAGSGAGELFF.

V usage is TRBV28 and J usage is TRBJ2-1, with 8 bases matching TRBD2. The V and J ends lost 10 bases and 4 bases, in that order; junction bases with no gene match: 12. The CDR3 contains 15 residues. CDR1 is MDHEN and CDR2 is SYDVKM in the germline V gene. The CDR3: CATRPAGRVYNEQFF. The CDR3 DNA sequence: TGTGCCACCCGGCCGGCCGGGAGGGTTTACAATGAGCAGTTCTTC.

The chain recombines TRBV4-1 with TRBJ2-1; 11 bases fit TRBD2. CDR3 length equals 18 residues. Germline CDR1 is MGHRA and CDR2 is YSYEKL. The J segment lost 2 bases and the V segment lost 4 bases, leaving 10 bases of the junction unmatched. CDR3 protein: CASSRELAGVPPYNEQFF. The CDR3 DNA sequence: TGCGCCAGCAGCCGTGAACTAGCGGGAGTCCCCCCCTACAATGAGCAGTTCTTC.

The gene calls are TRBV27 and TRBJ1-6, with TRBD1 matching 7 bases. The CDR3 length is 19 residues. V shed 3 bases and J 5 bases; nucleotides not matched to a gene: 16. The germline V gene has CDR1 MNHEY and CDR2 SMNVEV (reference sequence). The CDR3 spells CASSFSWSFQDRDNSPLHF. In DNA form, the CDR3 reads TGTGCCAGCAGTTTTTCTTGGAGTTTCCAAGACAGGGATAATTCACCCCTCCACTTT.

The V and J genes are TRBV27 and TRBJ1-5, with 8 bases that match TRBD1. Per germline, CDR1 MNHEY and CDR2 SMNVEV (reference sequence). Trimming cost V 0 bases and J 6 bases; bases outside gene matches: 7. This CDR3 region has 16 residues. For the CDR3, the DNA is TGTGCCAGCAGTTTATCCGTACAGGGGGGCGGTCAGCCCCAGCATTTT. This encodes CASSLSVQGGGQPQHF.

This clone was observed once. The rearrangement uses TRBV4-2 and TRBJ1-1, with TRBD1 identical over 8 bases. V lost 4 bases and J lost 3; bases outside the gene matches: 7. Germline V CDR1 and CDR2: LGHNA, YNFKEQ. This CDR3 spans 15 amino acids. The CDR3 nucleotides read TGTGCCAGCAGCCCCGACAGGGGTTCGGACACTGAAGCTTTCTTT. As protein: CASSPDRGSDTEAFF.

The chain joins TRBV28 to TRBJ2-7; D not certain. Between the trimmed V and J ends, which lost 2 bases and 5 bases, there was a span of 7 bases. The CDR3 runs 12 residues. Germline CDR1 MDHEN, CDR2 SYDVKM. The CDR3 loop reads CASSLEAHEQYF. In DNA, the CDR3 is TGTGCCAGCAGTTTAGAAGCCCACGAGCAGTACTTC.

This clone was observed a few times. The genes are TRBV19 and TRBJ2-2; 7 nucleotides match TRBD2. J gave up 2 bases and V 6 bases, and 9 bases lay outside the gene matches. CDR3 length: 16 amino acids. Germline assignment: CDR1 LNHDA and CDR2 SQIVND (reference sequence). The CDR3 loop is CASSSTQRENTGELFF. For the CDR3, the DNA is TGTGCCAGTAGCTCAACCCAGCGGGAAAACACCGGGGAGCTGTTTTTT.

J is TRBJ2-1 and V is TRBV7-9; 11 nucleotides match TRBD2. The germline V gene encodes CDR1 SEHNR and CDR2 FQNEAQ (reference sequence). The CDR3 consists of 17 residues. V shed 1 base, J shed 7 bases, and the junction held 9 bases outside the gene matches. In DNA, the CDR3 is TGTGCCAGCAGCTTAGGACCTATAGCGGGAGGGCCTAATGAGCAGTTCTTC. Its protein is CASSLGPIAGGPNEQFF.

The CDR3 is CAWSGVGAGYGYTF. CDR3 nucleotide sequence: TGTGCCTGGAGTGGGGTTGGGGCAGGCTATGGCTACACCTTC. This chain links TRBV30 with TRBJ1-2; the D gene is possibly TRBD1 (5 bases). This CDR3 region has 14 residues. Germline CDR1 reads GTSNPN; CDR2 reads SVGIG (reference sequence). V lost 1 base and J lost 4, with 13 bases in between.

The sample holds one count of this clone. The genes are TRBV5-1 and TRBJ2-5; perhaps TRBD1 as D (6 bases). Germline-derived CDR1 and CDR2 are SGHRS and YFSETQ. The CDR3 consists of 16 residues. Trimming left V 4 bases short and J 2 bases short, with 18 bases between. The CDR3 region is CASSVTRGYSQETQYF. CDR3 nucleotides: TGCGCCAGCAGCGTAACTAGGGGGTATTCACAAGAGACCCAGTACTTC.

The chain couples TRBV28 to TRBJ1-2; TRBD1 agrees at 9 bases. Germline V gene sequence: CDR1 MDHEN, CDR2 SYDVKM. V lost 5 bases to trimming and J lost 11 bases; unmatched junction nucleotides: 12. This CDR3 region has 14 residues. The CDR3 bases are TGTGCCAGCAGTCCTCACAGGGGGCCGGGTATTTACACCTTC. It encodes CASSPHRGPGIYTF.

The chain joins TRBV4-1 to TRBJ2-2, with 10 bases fitting TRBD2. The length of the CDR3 is 15 residues. From germline, CDR1 is MGHRA and CDR2 YSYEKL. The ends lost 5 bases at V and 4 bases at J; junction bases unmatched: 4. Here the CDR3 reads CASSRRLAGTGELFF. DNA of the CDR3: TGCGCCAGCAGCAGGCGACTAGCGGGCACCGGGGAGCTGTTTTTT.

The J gene is TRBJ2-7, the V gene TRBV28; tentative D call: TRBD2 (6 bases). This CDR3 comprises 12 residues. Trimming cost V 7 bases and J 6 bases, with 13 bases left between them. Germline V gene sequence: CDR1 MDHEN, CDR2 SYDVKM. The chain's CDR3 is CASITVRGEQYF. Written as DNA, the CDR3 is TGTGCCAGCATTACGGTGCGGGGCGAGCAGTACTTC.

The chain has TRBV4-1 and TRBJ2-1; 11 bases align to TRBD2. The CDR3 loop spans 15 amino acids. The V gene end was trimmed by 1 base and the J gene end by 9 bases; junction bases not matched to a gene: 5. Germline CDR1 is MGHRA and CDR2 is YSYEKL. CDR3 region: CASSQGLAGTGEQFF. The CDR3 DNA reads TGCGCCAGCAGCCAAGGACTAGCGGGGACGGGTGAGCAGTTCTTC.

The genes are TRBV7-6 and TRBJ2-1, with D possibly being TRBD2 (6 bases). The CDR3 is 16 amino acids. Germline V gene lookup returns CDR1 SGHVS and CDR2 FNYEAQ. Trimming left V 5 bases short and J 0 bases short, with 14 bases between. In nucleotides, the CDR3 is TGTGCCAGCAGCGCTTTCCGGGGGAGCTCCTACAATGAGCAGTTCTTC. Its protein product is CASSAFRGSSYNEQFF.